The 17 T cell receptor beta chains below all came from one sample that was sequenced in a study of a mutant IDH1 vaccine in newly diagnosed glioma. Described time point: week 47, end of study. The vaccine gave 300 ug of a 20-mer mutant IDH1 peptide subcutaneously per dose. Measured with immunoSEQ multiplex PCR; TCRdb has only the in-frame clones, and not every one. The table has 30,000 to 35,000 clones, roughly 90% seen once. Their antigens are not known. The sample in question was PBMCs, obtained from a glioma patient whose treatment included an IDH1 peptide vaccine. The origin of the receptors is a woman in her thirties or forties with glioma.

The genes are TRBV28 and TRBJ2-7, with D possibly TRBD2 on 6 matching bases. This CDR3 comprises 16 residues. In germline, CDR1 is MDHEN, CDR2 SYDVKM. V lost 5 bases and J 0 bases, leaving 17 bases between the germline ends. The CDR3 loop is CASSQGGGSGSYEQYF. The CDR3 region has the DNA TGTGCCAGCAGTCAAGGTGGCGGTAGCGGCTCCTACGAGCAGTACTTC.

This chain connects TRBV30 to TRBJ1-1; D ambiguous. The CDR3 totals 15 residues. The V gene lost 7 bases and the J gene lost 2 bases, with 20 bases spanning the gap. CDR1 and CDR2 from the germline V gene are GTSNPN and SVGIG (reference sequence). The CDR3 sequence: CASLPRGNYNTEAFF. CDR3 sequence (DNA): TGTGCCTCCCTACCCCGGGGAAATTACAACACTGAAGCTTTCTTT.

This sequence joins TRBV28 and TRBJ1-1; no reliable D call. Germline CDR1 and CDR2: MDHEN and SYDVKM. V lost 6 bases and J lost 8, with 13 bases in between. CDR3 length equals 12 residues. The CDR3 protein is CASSLLWYEAFF. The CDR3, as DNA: TGTGCCAGCAGCCTGCTTTGGTACGAAGCTTTCTTT. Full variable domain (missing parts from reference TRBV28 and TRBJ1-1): DVKVTQSSRYLVKRTGEKVFLECVQDMDHENMFWYRQDPGLGLRLIYFSYDVKMKEKGDIPEGYSVSREKKERFSLILESASTNQTSMYLCASSLLWYEAFFGQGTRLTVV.

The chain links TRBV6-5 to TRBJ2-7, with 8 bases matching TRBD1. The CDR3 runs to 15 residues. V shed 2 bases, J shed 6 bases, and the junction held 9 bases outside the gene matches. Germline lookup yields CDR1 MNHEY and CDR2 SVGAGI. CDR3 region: CASSYVMDRVSEQYF. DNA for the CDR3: TGTGCCAGCAGTTACGTAATGGACAGGGTATCCGAGCAGTACTTC.

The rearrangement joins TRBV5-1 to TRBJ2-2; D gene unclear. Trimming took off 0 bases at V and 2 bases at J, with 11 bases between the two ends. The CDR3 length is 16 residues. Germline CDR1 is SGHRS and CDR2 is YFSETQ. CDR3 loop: CASSLGGRANTGELFF. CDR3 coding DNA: TGCGCCAGCAGCTTGGGTGGTAGGGCAAACACCGGGGAGCTGTTTTTT.

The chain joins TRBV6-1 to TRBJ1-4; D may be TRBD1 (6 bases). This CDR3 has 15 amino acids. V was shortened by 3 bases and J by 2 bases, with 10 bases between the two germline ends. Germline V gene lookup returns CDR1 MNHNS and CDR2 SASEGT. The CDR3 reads CASSDRGFTNEKLFF. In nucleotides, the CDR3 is TGTGCCAGCAGTGACAGGGGTTTCACTAATGAAAAACTGTTTTTT.

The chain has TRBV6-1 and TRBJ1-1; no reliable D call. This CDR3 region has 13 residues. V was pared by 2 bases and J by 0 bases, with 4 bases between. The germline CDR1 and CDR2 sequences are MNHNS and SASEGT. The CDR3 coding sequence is TGTGCCAGCAGTGAAAGGCTGAACACTGAAGCTTTCTTT. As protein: CASSERLNTEAFF.

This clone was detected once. The CDR3 region has the DNA TGTGCCAGCATTCGCCGGGGGTCCTACGAGCAGTACTTC. Its protein is CASIRRGSYEQYF. The chain recombines TRBV25-1 with TRBJ2-7; a possible D gene is TRBD2 (6 bases). V lost 7 bases, J lost 1 base, and 11 bases lay in between. This CDR3 has 13 amino acids. Germline CDR1 and CDR2: MGHDK and SYGVNS.

CDR3 protein: CASSLLSGSGNTIYF. CDR3 in DNA: TGTGCCAGCAGCTTGTTGTCGGGCTCTGGAAACACCATATATTTT. The chain has TRBV5-6 and TRBJ1-3, with D uncertain. The CDR3 contains 15 residues. Germline V gene sequence: CDR1 SGHDT, CDR2 YYEEEE. Trimming shortened V by 1 base and J by 0 bases, and 8 bases separated the two germline ends.

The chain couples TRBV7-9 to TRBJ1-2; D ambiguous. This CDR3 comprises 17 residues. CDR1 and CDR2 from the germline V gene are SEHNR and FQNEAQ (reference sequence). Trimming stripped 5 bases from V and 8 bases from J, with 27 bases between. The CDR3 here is CASSPSPGVSGFEGYTF. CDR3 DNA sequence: TGTGCCAGCAGCCCCTCCCCTGGGGTGTCGGGGTTTGAGGGCTACACCTTC.

DNA of the CDR3: TGTGCCAGCAGAAAGAGCGGGACCTACGAGCAGTACTTC. Protein sequence: CASRKSGTYEQYF. This chain uses TRBV2 with TRBJ2-7, with 7 bases matching TRBD2. The CDR3 is made up of 13 amino acids. V was clipped by 6 bases and J by 2 bases; unmatched bases: 4. Germline values: CDR1 SNHLY, CDR2 FYNNEI.

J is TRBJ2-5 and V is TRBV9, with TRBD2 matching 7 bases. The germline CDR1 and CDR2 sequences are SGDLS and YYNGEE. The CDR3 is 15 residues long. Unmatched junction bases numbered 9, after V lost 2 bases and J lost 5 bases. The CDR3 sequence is CASSVSSGARETQYF. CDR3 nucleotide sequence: TGTGCCAGCAGCGTCTCAAGCGGGGCTAGGGAGACCCAGTACTTC. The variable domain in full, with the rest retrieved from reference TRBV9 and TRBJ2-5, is DSGVTQTPKHLITATGQRVTLRCSPRSGDLSVYWYQQSLDQGLQFLIQYYNGEERAKGNILERFSAQQFPDLHSELNLSSLELGDSALYFCASSVSSGARETQYFGPGTRLLVL.

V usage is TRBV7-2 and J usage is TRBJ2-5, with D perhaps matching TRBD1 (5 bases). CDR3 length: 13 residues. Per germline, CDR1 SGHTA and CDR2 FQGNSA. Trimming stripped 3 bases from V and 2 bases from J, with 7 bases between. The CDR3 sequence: CASSFAGQETQYF. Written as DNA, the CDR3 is TGTGCCAGCAGCTTCGCAGGGCAAGAGACCCAGTACTTC.

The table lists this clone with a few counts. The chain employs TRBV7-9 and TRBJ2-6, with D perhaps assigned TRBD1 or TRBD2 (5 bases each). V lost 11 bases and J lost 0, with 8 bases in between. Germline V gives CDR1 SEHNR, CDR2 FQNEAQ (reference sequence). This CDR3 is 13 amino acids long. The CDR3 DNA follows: TGTGCCGGGGACCTCTCTGGGGCCAACGTCCTGACTTTC. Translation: CAGDLSGANVLTF. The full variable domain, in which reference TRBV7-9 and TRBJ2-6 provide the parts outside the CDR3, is DTGVSQNPRHKITKRGQNVTFRCDPISEHNRLYWYRQTLGQGPEFLTYFQNEAQLEKSRLLSDRFSAERPKGSFSTLEIQRTEQGDSAMYLCAGDLSGANVLTFGAGSRLTVL.

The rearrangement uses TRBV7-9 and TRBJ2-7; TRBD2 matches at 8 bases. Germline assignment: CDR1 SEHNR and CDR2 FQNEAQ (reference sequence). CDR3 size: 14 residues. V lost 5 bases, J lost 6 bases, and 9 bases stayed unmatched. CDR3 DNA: TGTGCCAGCAGCCATTCCGGGACTAGTGGCGAGCAGTACTTC. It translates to CASSHSGTSGEQYF.

CDR3 residues: CASSTGTYTDTQYF. CDR3 DNA: TGCGCCAGCAGCACCGGGACTTACACAGATACGCAGTATTTT. V and J are TRBV5-1 and TRBJ2-3; D is possibly TRBD2 (6 bases). The V end was cut by 4 bases, the J end by 2 bases, with 11 bases between. The CDR3 spans 14 residues. The V gene's germline CDR1 is SGHRS and CDR2 YFSETQ.

CDR3 nucleotides: TGTGCCTGGAGCCGTGACGGGAGGGCCAAGGGCGGGGAGCTGTTTTTT. Amino acid sequence: CAWSRDGRAKGGELFF. This chain joins TRBV30 and TRBJ2-2, with 8 bases lining up with TRBD2. Trimming took 3 bases from V and 7 from J; bases not matched to a gene: 13. This CDR3 has 16 amino acids. CDR1 and CDR2 from the germline V gene are GTSNPN and SVGIG (reference sequence).